These T cell receptor beta chains were read from a single sample in a study of cytomegalovirus exposure and HLA in healthy donors. Sequencing was performed with immunoSEQ multiplex PCR; in TCRdb, only in-frame clones are kept and a portion is missing. The sample consists of about 130,000 clones, roughly a tenth of them appearing once. The sequencing input was PBMCs. These receptors were obtained from a woman aged 18-29 years in good health and CMV-seropositive. The CDR3 runs from the conserved cysteine through the conserved F or W. The D gene is left open where the match is weak. Only some rows state a clone size, as once, few, many or a class for expanded clones.

j_call: TRBJ2-1; clone_size: few; d_call: -; v_call: TRBV5-1; cdr3_aa: CASSANLGEQFF; cdr3_nt: TGCGCCAGCAGCGCCAACCTCGGGGAGCAGTTCTTC
j_call: TRBJ2-3; clone_size: -; d_call: TRBD2; v_call: TRBV27; cdr3_aa: CASSLSLAGGGADTQYF; cdr3_nt: TGTGCCAGCAGTTTATCTTTGGCGGGAGGGGGGGCAGATACGCAGTATTTT
j_call: TRBJ2-7; clone_size: few; d_call: TRBD1; v_call: TRBV10-1; cdr3_aa: CASSRQGANEQYF; cdr3_nt: TGCGCCAGCAGCAGACAGGGGGCTAACGAGCAGTACTTC
j_call: TRBJ2-7; clone_size: -; d_call: TRBD1; v_call: TRBV6-1; cdr3_aa: CASSEVGTGRYEQYF; cdr3_nt: TGTGCCAGCAGTGAAGTCGGGACAGGGAGGTACGAGCAGTACTTC
j_call: TRBJ1-1; clone_size: -; d_call: -; v_call: TRBV19; cdr3_aa: CASSIPGNTEAFF; cdr3_nt: TGTGCCAGTAGTATCCCAGGGAACACTGAAGCTTTCTTT
j_call: TRBJ2-1; clone_size: few; d_call: TRBD1; v_call: TRBV6-1; cdr3_aa: CASKWDRVSNEQFF; cdr3_nt: TGTGCCAGCAAGTGGGACAGGGTTAGCAATGAGCAGTTCTTC
j_call: TRBJ2-5; clone_size: few; d_call: -; v_call: TRBV5-1; cdr3_aa: CASSLGGKGTQYF; cdr3_nt: TGCGCCAGCAGCTTAGGAGGTAAAGGGACCCAGTACTTC
j_call: TRBJ2-7; clone_size: few; d_call: -; v_call: TRBV10-2; cdr3_aa: CASSEVGAHYEQYF; cdr3_nt: TGCGCCAGCAGTGAAGTTGGGGCTCACTACGAGCAGTACTTC
j_call: TRBJ1-2; clone_size: few; d_call: -; v_call: TRBV7-6; cdr3_aa: CASSFDGQGLSGYTF; cdr3_nt: TGTGCCAGCAGCTTTGACGGTCAGGGTCTGTCGGGCTACACCTTC
j_call: TRBJ1-6; clone_size: -; d_call: TRBD1; v_call: TRBV2; cdr3_aa: CATEGAPNSPLHF; cdr3_nt: TGTGCCACCGAGGGGGCGCCTAATTCACCCCTCCACTTT
j_call: TRBJ1-2; clone_size: -; d_call: -; v_call: TRBV7-9; cdr3_aa: CASSLVGTHTF; cdr3_nt: TGTGCCAGCAGCTTAGTCGGTACGCACACCTTC
j_call: TRBJ1-5; clone_size: -; d_call: -; v_call: TRBV18; cdr3_aa: CASSPQGSNQPQHF; cdr3_nt: TGTGCCAGCTCACCACAGGGGAGCAATCAGCCCCAGCATTTT
j_call: TRBJ1-1; clone_size: few; d_call: -; v_call: TRBV10-2; cdr3_aa: CASSEGSVTGTKNTEAFF; cdr3_nt: TGCGCCAGCAGTGAGGGATCGGTCACCGGGACAAAGAACACTGAAGCTTTCTTT
j_call: TRBJ2-7; clone_size: few; d_call: TRBD1; v_call: TRBV5-4; cdr3_aa: CASSLNRGFNEQYF; cdr3_nt: TGTGCCAGCAGCTTGAACAGGGGGTTTAACGAGCAGTACTTC
j_call: TRBJ1-1; clone_size: -; d_call: -; v_call: TRBV5-1; cdr3_aa: CASSEITGNTEAFF; cdr3_nt: TGCGCCAGCAGCGAAATCACAGGGAACACTGAAGCTTTCTTT
j_call: TRBJ2-7; clone_size: few; d_call: TRBD1; v_call: TRBV4-1; cdr3_aa: CASSRPDRGGYEQYF; cdr3_nt: TGCGCCAGCAGCCGACCGGACAGGGGGGGCTACGAGCAGTACTTC
j_call: TRBJ1-5; clone_size: few; d_call: -; v_call: TRBV2; cdr3_aa: CASSDGGLGYQPQHF; cdr3_nt: TGTGCCAGCAGCGACGGAGGGCTCGGTTATCAGCCCCAGCATTTT
j_call: TRBJ2-3; clone_size: -; d_call: -; v_call: TRBV7-6; cdr3_aa: CASSPYTDTQYF; cdr3_nt: TGTGCCAGCAGCCCTTACACAGATACGCAGTATTTT
j_call: TRBJ1-1; clone_size: once; d_call: -; v_call: TRBV6-6; cdr3_aa: CASSYFGYTEAFF; cdr3_nt: TGTGCCAGCAGTTACTTCGGGTACACTGAAGCTTTCTTT
j_call: TRBJ2-1; clone_size: -; d_call: -; v_call: TRBV7-8; cdr3_aa: CASSPRSGFSYNEQFF; cdr3_nt: TGTGCCAGCAGCCCAAGGAGCGGGTTCTCCTACAATGAGCAGTTCTTC
j_call: TRBJ1-5; clone_size: few; d_call: -; v_call: TRBV5-1; cdr3_aa: CASPPITNQPQHF; cdr3_nt: TGCGCCAGCCCACCTATTACCAATCAGCCCCAGCATTTT
j_call: TRBJ2-4; clone_size: -; d_call: -; v_call: TRBV6-1; cdr3_aa: CASSAGRLAKNIQYF; cdr3_nt: TGTGCCAGCAGTGCCGGTAGACTAGCCAAAAACATTCAGTACTTC
j_call: TRBJ2-7; clone_size: -; d_call: TRBD2; v_call: TRBV10-3; cdr3_aa: CAITQREGYEQYF; cdr3_nt: TGTGCCATCACCCAGCGGGAGGGCTACGAGCAGTACTTC
j_call: TRBJ2-6; clone_size: -; d_call: -; v_call: TRBV28; cdr3_aa: CASRGRDSSGANVLTF; cdr3_nt: TGTGCCAGCAGAGGGCGGGACAGCTCTGGGGCCAACGTCCTGACTTTC
j_call: TRBJ2-1; clone_size: few; d_call: TRBD2; v_call: TRBV29-1; cdr3_aa: CSVVGTSGPEQFF; cdr3_nt: TGCAGCGTTGTGGGGACTAGCGGACCTGAGCAGTTCTTC
j_call: TRBJ2-7; clone_size: -; d_call: -; v_call: TRBV14; cdr3_aa: CASSQERPSGEQYF; cdr3_nt: TGTGCCAGCAGCCAAGAGCGTCCCTCCGGCGAGCAGTACTTC
j_call: TRBJ2-6; clone_size: few; d_call: TRBD2; v_call: TRBV10-1; cdr3_aa: CASIGRAGRWDSGANVLTF; cdr3_nt: TGCGCCAGCATCGGGAGGGCAGGGAGATGGGACTCTGGGGCCAACGTCCTGACTTTC